The TCR beta chain under discussion was sequenced for a study of cytomegalovirus exposure and HLA in healthy donors. Study-wide results and limits: A few CMV-associated chains were confirmed in vitro to be specific for CMV antigens.

The PCR contained 60 Vbeta and 13 Jbeta primers. Produced via immunoSEQ multiplex PCR; TCRdb's table is partial and in-frame only. The sample gives 150,000 to 200,000 clones, 75% to 85% of which show up once; over 12% is in the top ten. Each donor was healthy, and each was a bone marrow donor. While unrecorded immune exposures were likely, the donors were nominally healthy when sampled. Note on this clone: What it recognizes is unknown.

Looked up from germline, CDR1 is SEHNR and CDR2 is FQNEAQ (reference sequence). The CDR3 loop spans 14 amino acids. The ends lost 2 bases at V and 2 bases at J; junction bases unmatched: 1. The clonotype comes from a woman under 40 in good health and CMV-seropositive. Sequencing was carried out using PBMCs. The rearrangement links TRBV7-9 to TRBJ1-2, with TRBD1 matching over 8 bases. CDR3 nucleotide sequence: TGTGCCAGCAGCTTATGGGACAGGAACTATGGCTACACCTTC. It is translated as CASSLWDRNYGYTF.